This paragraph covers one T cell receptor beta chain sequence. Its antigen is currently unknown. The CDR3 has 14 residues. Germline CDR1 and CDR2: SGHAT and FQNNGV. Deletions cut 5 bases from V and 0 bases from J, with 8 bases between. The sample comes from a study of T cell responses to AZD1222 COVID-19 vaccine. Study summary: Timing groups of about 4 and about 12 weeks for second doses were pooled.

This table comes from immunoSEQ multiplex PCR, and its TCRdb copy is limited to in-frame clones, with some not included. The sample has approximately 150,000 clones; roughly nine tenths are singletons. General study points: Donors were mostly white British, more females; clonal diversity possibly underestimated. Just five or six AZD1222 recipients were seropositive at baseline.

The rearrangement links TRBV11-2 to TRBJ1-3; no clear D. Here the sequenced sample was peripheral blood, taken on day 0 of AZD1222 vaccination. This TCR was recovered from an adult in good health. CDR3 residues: CASSPLVSGNTIYF. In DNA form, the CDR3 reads TGTGCCAGCAGCCCTCTCGTCTCTGGAAACACCATATATTTT. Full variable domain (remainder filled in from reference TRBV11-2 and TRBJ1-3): EAGVAQSPRYKIIEKRQSVAFWCNPISGHATLYWYQQILGQGPKLLIQFQNNGVVDDSQLPKDRFSAERLKGVDSTLKIQPAKLEDSAVYLCASSPLVSGNTIYFGEGSWLTVV.